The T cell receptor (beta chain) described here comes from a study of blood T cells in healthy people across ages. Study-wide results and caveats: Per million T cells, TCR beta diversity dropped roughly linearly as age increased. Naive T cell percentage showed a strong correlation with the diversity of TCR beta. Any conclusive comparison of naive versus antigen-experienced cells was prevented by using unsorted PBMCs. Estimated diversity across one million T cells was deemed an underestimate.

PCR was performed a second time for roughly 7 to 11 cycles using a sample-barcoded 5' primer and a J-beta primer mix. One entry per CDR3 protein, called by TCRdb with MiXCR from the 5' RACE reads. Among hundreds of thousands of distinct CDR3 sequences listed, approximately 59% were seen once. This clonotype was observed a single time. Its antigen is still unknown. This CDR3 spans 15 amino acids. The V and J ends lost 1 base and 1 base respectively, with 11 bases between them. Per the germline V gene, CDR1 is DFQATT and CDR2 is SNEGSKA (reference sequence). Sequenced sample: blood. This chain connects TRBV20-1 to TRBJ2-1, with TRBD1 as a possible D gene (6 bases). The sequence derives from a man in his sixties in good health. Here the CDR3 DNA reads TGCAGTGCTAGAGCCTCAGGGGTGTCCTACAATGAGCAGTTCTTC. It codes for CSARASGVSYNEQFF.